The T cell receptor beta chain described here comes from a study of T cells in tuberculosis. Study-wide background: The T cells targeted glucose monomycolate, a mycobacterial lipid, via CD1B. Study results and caveats: Low-affinity CD1B-GMM tetramer-binding T cells may have been missed.

Sorting used thawed, overnight-rested PBMC stained with anti-CD3, a viability dye and GMM-loaded CD1B tetramer. C32 glucose monomycolate from Rhodococcus equi was loaded onto the CD1B tetramers. Before cryopreservation, the sorted PBMC lost their CD14-expressing monocytes. About 100,000 tetramer-negative cells were sorted from each donor. Profiled with immunoSEQ multiplex PCR; TCRdb holds only in-frame clones, not every one. This table holds nearly 60,000 clones, 70% to 90% found once. CDR1 is LNHDA, CDR2 SQIVND, per germline (reference sequence). Trimming removed 1 base from V and 6 bases from J, with 10 bases in between. There are 14 residues in the CDR3.

The sequence came from an adult woman with latent tuberculosis. The sequenced material came from CD1b-GMM tetramer-negative cells sorted from PBMCs. The chain recombines TRBV19 with TRBJ2-1; D possibly corresponds to TRBD1 (6 bases). The CDR3: CASSIVPDSNEQFF. In DNA, the CDR3 is TGTGCCAGTAGTATAGTTCCGGACAGCAATGAGCAGTTCTTC.